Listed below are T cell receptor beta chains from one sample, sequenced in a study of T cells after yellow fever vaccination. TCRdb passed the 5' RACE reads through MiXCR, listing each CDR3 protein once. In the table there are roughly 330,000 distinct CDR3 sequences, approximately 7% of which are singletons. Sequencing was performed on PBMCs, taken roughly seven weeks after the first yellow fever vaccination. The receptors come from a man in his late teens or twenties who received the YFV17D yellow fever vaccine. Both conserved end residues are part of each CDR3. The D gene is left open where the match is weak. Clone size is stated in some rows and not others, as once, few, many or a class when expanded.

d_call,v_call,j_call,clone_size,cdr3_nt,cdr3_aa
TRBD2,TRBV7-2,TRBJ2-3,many,TGTGCCAGCAGCAAACGACTAGCGGGGGACCGCACAGATACGCAGTATTTT,CASSKRLAGDRTDTQYF
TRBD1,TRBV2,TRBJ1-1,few,TGTGCCAGCATTGACAGGGGTTTGAACACTGAAGCTTTCTTT,CASIDRGLNTEAFF
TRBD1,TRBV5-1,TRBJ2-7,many,TGCGCCAGCAGCTTGGCTGGACAGGGCCTGTCCTACGAGCAGTACTTC,CASSLAGQGLSYEQYF
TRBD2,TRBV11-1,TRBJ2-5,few,TGTGCCAGCAGCTTAGCGGCCTGGCGGGGGGGCCTGTACCAAGAGACCCAGTACTTC,CASSLAAWRGGLYQETQYF
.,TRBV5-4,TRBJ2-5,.,TGTGCCAGCAGTGGTTTTTGGGAGGAGACCCAGTACTTC,CASSGFWEETQYF
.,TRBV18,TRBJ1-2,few,TGTGCCAGCTCACCTCCAGGCATGAACTATGGCTACACCTTC,CASSPPGMNYGYTF
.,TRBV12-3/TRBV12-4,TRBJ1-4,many,TGTGCCAGCAATGATTCCCGGGACCCATCACAGAAACTGTTTTTT,CASNDSRDPSQKLFF
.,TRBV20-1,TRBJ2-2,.,TGCAGTGCTTCCCCGTGGGCAGCAACTAACACCGGGGAGCTGTTTTTT,CSASPWAATNTGELFF
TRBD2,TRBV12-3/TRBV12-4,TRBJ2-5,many,TGTGCCAGCAGCCCGGGGACTAGAGGCCAAGAGACCCAGTACTTC,CASSPGTRGQETQYF
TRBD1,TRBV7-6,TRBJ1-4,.,TGTGCCAGCAGCTTAGAGACCGGAGGGACAGGATATGAAAAACTGTTTTTT,CASSLETGGTGYEKLFF
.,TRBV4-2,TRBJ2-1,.,TGTGCCAGCAGCCAAGATATTGGGTCATACAATGAGCAGTTCTTC,CASSQDIGSYNEQFF
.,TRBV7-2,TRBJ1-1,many,TGTGCCAGCAGCACCCGGGGTGGCACTGAAGCTTTCTTT,CASSTRGGTEAFF
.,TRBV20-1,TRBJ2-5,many,TGCAGTGCTGATGACAGGCCCCTACAGTACTTC,CSADDRPLQYF
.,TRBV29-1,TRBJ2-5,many,TGCAGCGTAGACAGTTTCCAAGAGACCCAGTACTTC,CSVDSFQETQYF
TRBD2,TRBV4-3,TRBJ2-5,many,TGCGCCAGCAGCCAAGATCCAATGGCGGGGGGAGAGACCCAGTACTTC,CASSQDPMAGGETQYF
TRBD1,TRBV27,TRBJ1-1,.,TGTGCCAGCAGTTTTAACAGGGGGCACACTGAAGCTTTCTTT,CASSFNRGHTEAFF
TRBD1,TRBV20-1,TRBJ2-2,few,TGCAGTGCTAGGGGACAGGTCACCGGGGAGCTGTTTTTT,CSARGQVTGELFF
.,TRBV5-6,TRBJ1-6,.,TGTGCCAGCATCGGGTCGGGCGAGGCCTATAATTCACCCCTCCACTTT,CASIGSGEAYNSPLHF
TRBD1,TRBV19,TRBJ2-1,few,TGTGCCAGTAGATCCGAGGGACAGGGATACAATGAGCAGTTCTTC,CASRSEGQGYNEQFF
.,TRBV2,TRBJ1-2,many,TGTGCCTATCACGGGGGCAATACTAACTATGGCTACACCTTC,CAYHGGNTNYGYTF
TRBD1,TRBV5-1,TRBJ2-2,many,TGCGCCTGCGGGACAGGGATAGGCACCGGGGAGCTGTTTTTT,CACGTGIGTGELFF
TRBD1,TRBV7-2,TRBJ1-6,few,TGTGCCAGCAGCCTTCTTAATACAGGGGACTCACCCCTCCACTTT,CASSLLNTGDSPLHF
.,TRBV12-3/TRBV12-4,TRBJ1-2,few,TGTGCCAGCATCGAGGGGACGAACTATGGCTACACCTTC,CASIEGTNYGYTF
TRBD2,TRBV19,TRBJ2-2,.,TGTGCCAGTACACAAGGACTAGCGGGGGGCAAATCGAACACCGGGGAGCTGTTTTTT,CASTQGLAGGKSNTGELFF